The 18 T cell receptor beta chains below were found in one sample sequenced in a study of T cell responses to AZD1222 COVID-19 vaccine. Sequencing used immunoSEQ multiplex PCR; TCRdb keeps in-frame clones, though not all of them. The repertoire consists of 40,000 to 50,000 clones, with 80% to 85% occurring once and the leading ten covering 15% to 20%. The specimen was peripheral blood, collected 28 days after the second AZD1222 dose. The receptors were gathered from an adult who received the AZD1222 COVID-19 vaccine.

This clone is termed medium-sized. The chain employs TRBV5-4 and TRBJ2-7; a possible D gene is TRBD1 (8 bases). The CDR3 has 14 amino acids. Trimming shortened V by 6 bases and J by 2 bases, and 15 bases separated the two germline ends. CDR1 SGHNT and CDR2 YYREEE come from the germline V gene (reference sequence). CDR3 residues: CASNDRGGPYEQYF. The CDR3 DNA is TGTGCCAGCAACGACAGGGGAGGGCCCTACGAGCAGTACTTC.

V usage is TRBV10-3 and J usage is TRBJ1-1; perhaps TRBD1 as D (6 bases). This CDR3 is 14 amino acids long. V lost 4 bases and J lost 5, with 14 bases in between. Looked up from germline, CDR1 is ENHRY and CDR2 is SYGVKD. The CDR3 loop is CAISGGGIGTEAFF. In DNA, the CDR3 is TGTGCCATCAGTGGAGGGGGGATCGGGACTGAAGCTTTCTTT.

V and J are TRBV11-2 and TRBJ1-2, with D unclear. CDR3 size: 12 residues. The ends were cut back, 1 base at V and 8 bases at J, with 8 bases in the middle. CDR1 SGHAT and CDR2 FQNNGV come from the germline V gene. The CDR3 DNA follows: TGTGCCAGCAGCTTAGGGACGTTCGGCTACACCTTC. It translates to CASSLGTFGYTF.

The chain uses TRBV21-1 and TRBJ2-3; the D call TRBD1 from the table was never checked on the DNA. TRBV21-1 is a recognized pseudogene. This CDR3 comprises 17 residues. CDR3 nucleotide sequence: TGTGCCAGCAGCGCAGGCGTGGGGGCCGGAGGCACAGATACGCAGTATTTT. Protein: CASSAGVGAGGTDTQYF.

V is TRBV15 and J is TRBJ2-2, with D uncertain. Trimming shortened V by 0 bases and J by 5 bases, and 10 bases separated the two germline ends. CDR1 LNHNV and CDR2 YYDKDF come from the germline V gene (reference sequence). The CDR3 has 15 amino acids. The CDR3 sequence is CATSREVLGTGELFF. DNA for the CDR3: TGTGCCACCAGCAGAGAAGTCTTGGGGACCGGGGAGCTGTTTTTT.

In its sample, this clone was seen once. The V call is TRBV12-3 or TRBV12-4, the J call TRBJ1-5, with D tentatively TRBD1 (5 bases). The V end was cut by 5 bases, the J end by 6 bases, with 11 bases between. This CDR3 region has 13 residues. The CDR3, as DNA: TGTGCCAGCAGTGTCCCAGGGACTCAGCCCCAGCATTTT. Encoded protein: CASSVPGTQPQHF.

This clone was recorded a few times. V gene TRBV7-3 combines with J gene TRBJ1-5; possible D gene TRBD1, 5 bases. The CDR3 sequence is 14 residues long. CDR1 is SGHTA, CDR2 FQGTGA, per germline. Trimming cost V 2 bases and J 6 bases, with 11 bases left between them. CDR3 DNA: TGTGCCAGCAGCTTAGAAGGAGGGGCTCAGCCCCAGCATTTT. It yields the protein CASSLEGGAQPQHF.

The chain recombines TRBV30 with TRBJ1-2; unclear D gene. The CDR3 loop spans 15 amino acids. V lost 1 base, J lost 2 bases, and 14 bases lay in between. CDR1 GTSNPN and CDR2 SVGIG come from the germline V gene (reference sequence). CDR3 bases: TGTGCCTGGAGTGGTGACACTTTTGCAAACTATGGCTACACCTTC. Its protein product is CAWSGDTFANYGYTF.

V gene TRBV6-4 combines with J gene TRBJ1-5; D unclear. CDR1 is MRHNA, CDR2 SNTAGT, per germline. Trimming cost V 2 bases and J 3 bases, with 14 bases left between them. CDR3 length equals 16 residues. CDR3 coding DNA: TGTGCCAGCAGTGACCCCTCGCAGGCGGACAATCAGCCCCAGCATTTT. It encodes CASSDPSQADNQPQHF.

The chain carries TRBV19 and TRBJ2-5; TRBD2 might be the D (6 bases). Trimming took 7 bases from V and 4 from J, leaving 10 bases between them. CDR1 LNHDA and CDR2 SQIVND come from the germline V gene (reference sequence). CDR3 size: 12 residues. Here the CDR3 reads CASTDGGETQYF. CDR3 nucleotides: TGTGCCAGTACCGACGGGGGAGAGACCCAGTACTTC.

The chain has TRBV2 and TRBJ1-2; D not certain. V was cut by 8 bases and J by 6 bases, with 19 bases left in between. The length of the CDR3 is 14 residues. Per the germline V gene, CDR1 is SNHLY and CDR2 is FYNNEI. CDR3 bases: TGTGCCAGCTACTATATCAGGAGGGCTCATGGCTACACCTTC. Translation gives CASYYIRRAHGYTF. The entire variable domain, with the rest obtained from reference TRBV2 and TRBJ1-2, is as follows: EPEVTQTPSHQVTQMGQEVILRCVPISNHLYFYWYRQILGQKVEFLVSFYNNEISEKSEIFDDQFSVERPDGSNFTLKIRSTKLEDSAMYFCASYYIRRAHGYTFGSGTRLTVV.

V is TRBV12-2 and J is TRBJ2-3; the table's D call, TRBD1, has no DNA check behind it. TRBV12-2 is assigned pseudogene status. The CDR3 has 11 residues. CDR3: CASRSQDTQYF. CDR3 coding DNA: TGTGCAAGTCGCTCCCAAGATACGCAGTATTTT.

On this clone: Other nucleotide sequences in the sample specify the same CDR3. The chain couples TRBV12-5 to TRBJ1-5, with D hard to call. Germline V gene lookup returns CDR1 LGHNT and CDR2 FRNRAP. Deletions cut 5 bases from V and 8 bases from J, with 7 bases between. The CDR3 spans 11 residues. The CDR3 reads CASGPLEPQHF. CDR3 sequence (DNA): TGTGCTAGTGGTCCTTTGGAGCCCCAGCATTTT.

The rearrangement links TRBV6-5 to TRBJ1-1; D is unresolved. Germline assignment: CDR1 MNHEY and CDR2 SVGAGI. The CDR3 runs to 13 residues. V was pared by 10 bases and J by 1 base, with 13 bases between. In nucleotides, the CDR3 is TGTGCCACTCTACCGATGGGGAACACTGAAGCTTTCTTT. Translated: CATLPMGNTEAFF.

The CDR3 region has the DNA TGTGCCTGCTCCCCCGGGACAGGGGGTTCCGAGCAGTACTTC. This encodes CACSPGTGGSEQYF. The chain links TRBV30 to TRBJ2-7; 11 bases match TRBD1. Trimming took 6 bases from V and 6 from J; bases not matched to a gene: 10. Germline V lookup: CDR1 GTSNPN, CDR2 SVGIG (reference sequence). The CDR3 covers 14 residues.

This clone was observed a few times. This sequence joins TRBV10-1 and TRBJ1-5; D is perhaps TRBD1 (6 bases). V lost 5 bases to trimming and J lost 6 bases, with 20 bases between them. This CDR3 contains 16 residues. Germline V CDR1 and CDR2: WNHNN, SYGVQD (reference sequence). Here the CDR3 reads CASSSLDRSPRQPQHF. Here the CDR3 DNA reads TGCGCCAGCAGTTCTTTAGACAGGTCCCCACGTCAGCCCCAGCATTTT.

The chain joins TRBV10-2 to TRBJ1-2, with 7 bases aligning to TRBD1. Germline CDR1 and CDR2: WSHSY and SAAADI. J was trimmed by 1 base and V by 6 bases; bases with no gene match: 5. The length of the CDR3 is 14 residues. The CDR3 DNA reads TGCGCCAGCAGCGCAGGGGGACGTAACTATGGCTACACCTTC. It is translated as CASSAGGRNYGYTF.

V gene TRBV19 combines with J gene TRBJ1-1; D remains unclear. This CDR3 spans 14 amino acids. Germline CDR1 is LNHDA and CDR2 is SQIVND (reference sequence). V lost 5 bases to trimming and J lost 2 bases, with 12 bases between them. The DNA of the CDR3 is TGTGCCAGTAGTCCGGGCAGGTATAACACTGAAGCTTTCTTT. Amino acid sequence: CASSPGRYNTEAFF.